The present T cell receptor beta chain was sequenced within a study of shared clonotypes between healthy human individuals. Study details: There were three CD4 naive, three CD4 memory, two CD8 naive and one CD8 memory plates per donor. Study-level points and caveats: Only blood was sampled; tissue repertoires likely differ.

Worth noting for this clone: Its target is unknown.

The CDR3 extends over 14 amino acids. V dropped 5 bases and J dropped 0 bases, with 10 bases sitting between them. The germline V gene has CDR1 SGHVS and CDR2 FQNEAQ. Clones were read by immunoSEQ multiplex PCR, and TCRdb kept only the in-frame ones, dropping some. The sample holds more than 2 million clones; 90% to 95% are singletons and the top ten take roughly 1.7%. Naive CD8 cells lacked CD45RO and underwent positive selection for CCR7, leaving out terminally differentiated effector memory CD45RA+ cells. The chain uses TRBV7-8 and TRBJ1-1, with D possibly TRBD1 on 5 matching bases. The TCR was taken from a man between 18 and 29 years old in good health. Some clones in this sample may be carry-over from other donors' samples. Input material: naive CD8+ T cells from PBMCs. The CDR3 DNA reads TGTGCCAGCAGCCCCTGGGGGATGAACACTGAAGCTTTCTTT. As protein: CASSPWGMNTEAFF.